This TCR beta chain was identified in a study of cytomegalovirus exposure and HLA in healthy donors (dated by TCRdb to about 2017). Context from the whole study: According to an earlier analysis of 550 to 750 of the donors, some 180 million T cells yielded 90 million to 140 million unique TCR beta sequences and about 300 Gb of sequence data. An early release that covered approximately 600 HLA-typed donors contained approximately 320 gigabases of sequencing data and 70 million to 100 million unique TCR sequences. Of the roughly 390 genotyped donors, 80% to 90% were placed in the genetic ancestry cluster associated with self-reported Caucasian donors. The study aimed to test whether signatures of past pathogen exposure could be identified by cataloging public T cell receptors. The T cell repertoires of under 750 subjects were profiled by immunosequencing and related to cytomegalovirus serostatus. Besides the first cohort of some 670 subjects, a separate validation cohort made up of roughly 120 different subjects was used. To predict cytomegalovirus infection status, the study combined high-throughput TCR immunosequencing, statistical association of individual TCRs with disease status, and machine learning. A later analysis re-examined previously published TCR beta repertoires from 500 to 700 donors and added high-resolution HLA genotyping to investigate patterns of TCR occurrence. Rather than drawing on any new phenotypic data, the later analysis identified candidate immune exposures from TCR beta sequences and the way those sequences occurred across donors. To decide whether each TCR beta V gene segment behaved as functional or pseudogenic, an earlier analysis of fewer than 750 of the donors relied on high-throughput TCR beta sequencing. Donor age, sex, ethnicity and CMV serostatus were collected together with the repertoire data. A later genetic analysis took genome-wide SNP genotypes for about 55% of the roughly 670 donors and used that subset as a discovery cohort. All discovery cohort repertoires had been generated using a single sequencing platform. HLA typing covered class I and class II loci at four-digit resolution. The number of typed donors differed by locus: 629-630 for A, B, C, DRB1 and DQB1; 522 for DQA1; 606 for DPA1; and around 490 for DPB1. Because of strong linkage in the cohort, roughly five DR-DQ haplotypes were treated as single units for association and clustering. Among 300 to 500 genotyped donors of the cohort, an average of around 220,000 unique TCR beta nucleotide sequences was sequenced per donor, of which roughly 17% were non-productive. What the work shows at the level of the full study, not this receptor alone: A further reported finding was that TCR beta sequences accurately predicted the HLA-A and HLA-B alleles for most subjects in the first cohort. At a false discovery rate of 0.05, a later analysis linked under 20,000 TCR beta sequences to specific HLA alleles. In both the original and validation cohorts, the classifier was reported to diagnose cytomegalovirus status with high specificity and sensitivity. A group of highly shared sequence variants was considered likely to be a technical artifact of the sequencing pipeline. When HLA alleles, especially DR and DQ, strongly co-occurred, TCR associations were difficult to assign to individual alleles. Linkage disequilibrium might explain the correlated functional status among segregating V segments, but an unknown experimental factor could not be excluded. Because HLA typing was missing for some donors at each locus, association tests included only the typed subset. A few of the identified cytomegalovirus-associated TCR beta chains were confirmed in vitro to be specific for cytomegalovirus antigens. Because counts were too low, some 17 rarely observed V segments, including chromosome 9 orphons, were left out of the earlier analysis of 587 of the donors. The presence/absence analyses assumed that sequencing depth was roughly uniform across donors, and that assumption may not be true. In a later analysis, HLA-associated TCR beta chains were found to be more clonally expanded and to have lower generation probabilities than equally common non-associated chains. According to a later analysis, parvovirus B19, influenza, CMV and Epstein-Barr virus appeared linked to several top co-occurrence clusters. In an earlier analysis of about 600 of the donors, most TCR beta V segments appeared in productive rearrangements about 87% or about 30% of the time, broadly matching IMGT annotations. While some public TCRs were present in many individuals, most TCR sequences turned up only very rarely across donors. The cohort was sequenced for TCR beta chains only, and without alpha or paired-chain data the features that could be detected were limited. The authors suggested that the approach could potentially be extended to other disease states and immunological phenotypes. CMV serostatus was the only immune exposure information available for the cohort. A later genetic analysis reported fewer N-insertions in productive TCRs among donors in an Asian-associated ancestry cluster than the roughly 670-donor mean. A total of roughly 160 TCR beta chains were listed by the study as associated with cytomegalovirus. In a later analysis, TCR association rates were found to vary across HLA loci, with the most associated TCRs seen for DRB1 alleles and the fewest for HLA-C alleles. Some IMGT-functional V segments, including TRBV6-2 and TRBV6-3, could not be distinguished by the 87-base-pair reads and were therefore excluded. In a later genetic analysis, a missense DCLRE1C variant was associated with V-gene and J-gene trimming of TCR beta chains, and the association was replicated in an independent cohort. According to a later analysis, most CMV-associated TCR beta chains appeared to be HLA-restricted, and the HLA associations seemed to be driven largely by CMV exposure.

The library was generated by the immunoSEQ multiplex PCR assay. For the multiplex PCR, a mixture combining 60 forward primers for TCR Vbeta segments and 13 reverse primers for TCR Jbeta segments was used. Amplification of the CDR3 region of rearranged TCR beta genes was performed with a multiplex PCR assay on genomic DNA. The amplified TCR beta libraries were sequenced on the Illumina HiSeq System as 87-base-pair reads. In the paper's pipeline: A later analysis counted some 80 million unique TCR beta chains across the 666 repertoires, and 10 million to 12 million of these chains were shared by at least two donors. A nearest-neighbor algorithm error-corrected the raw reads and collapsed the reads into unique sequences, merging closely related sequences to remove PCR and sequencing errors. Alignment of CDR3 sequences to IMGT reference sequences was used to assign V, D and J gene segments. For a sequence to be retained, at least a six-nucleotide match to both a V gene segment and a J gene segment was required. Rearrangements were classified as productive when the CDR3 lacked stop codons and remained in frame with V and J, and all other rearrangements were classified as non-productive. Following IMGT convention, CDR3 was defined as the stretch from the second conserved V-encoded cysteine up to the conserved J-encoded phenylalanine. The earlier analysis of approximately 500 of the donors excluded sequences that lacked an unambiguous match to a single V gene segment. An earlier analysis of over 450 of the donors classified V segments as functional when productive rearrangements were above 56.7% and as segregating when the standard deviation between donors was above 5%. To diagnose cytomegalovirus status from the catalog of TCR beta chain sequences, a statistical classification framework was built. V and J gene assignment, in a later analysis, came from comparing TCR nucleotide sequences with IMGT/GENE-DB human TR gene sequences. Using the TCRdist pipeline, a later analysis assigned CDR3 sequences along with most-parsimonious VDJ recombination scenarios. In a later analysis, every TCR beta chain was defined by the combination of its CDR3 amino acid sequence and its V-gene family, and reads without a unique V-gene family were dropped. In a later analysis, some 600 highly shared, low-generation-probability nucleotide sequences were removed to address suspected cross-contamination and a sequencing artifact. A later analysis calculated a clonal expansion index for each public chain from normalized within-repertoire ranks of inferred template counts. In a later analysis, generation probabilities were computed with a VDJ recombination model fitted to out-of-frame rearrangements, and the resulting probabilities were checked against IGoR. Hypergeometric tests were used in a later analysis to score TCR-TCR, TCR-HLA and TCR-CMV co-occurrence, with a repertoire-size bias correction applied to the TCR pairs. A later analysis estimated false discovery rates by permuting HLA or CMV assignments 20 times. A later analysis grouped co-occurring TCRs with DBSCAN, adding TCRdist sequence similarity when clustering within HLA-allele-positive subsets. Repertoires with fewer than 30,000 or more than 120,000 public chains were left out of co-occurrence clustering, as were about 5 repertoires with anomalous nucleotide sharing. The clones in this table, taken by TCRdb from immuneACCESS, are in-frame only. Not every clone is retained; where verified, under half of the shortfall comes from an unresolved V gene, and the cause of the rest is unknown. V, J and clone size are taken as reported in that table, and D and trimming were inferred from the DNA itself. Here the sample has more than 110,000 clones; approximately 73% occur a single time. The ten biggest clones cover over 1% of the sample.

For this clone: This receptor's antigen is unknown. Base qualities are not recorded, but no much larger clone differs from it by a single base.

In total, 500 to 700 healthy bone marrow donors made up the cohort. At the time of sampling, all cohort members were nominally healthy, though unrecorded immune exposures were likely present. The donor tested CMV seronegative and was one of the 352 seronegative cohort members. Each donor provided a peripheral blood sample, and peripheral blood mononuclear cells were used for TCR beta sequencing. The Qiagen DNeasy Blood Extraction Kit was used to extract genomic DNA from the blood cell samples. The CDR3 measures 14 amino acids from cysteine to phenylalanine. The only DNA kept is the CDR3, 42 bases in frame from the first base. V drops 5 bases and J drops 7 bases, leaving 17 bases in between. The germline V gene specifies SGHTA as CDR1 and FQGNSA as CDR2.

Here the chain combines TRBV7-2 and TRBJ1-2, with a weak D call of TRBD1 (5 bases match). This clonotype was obtained from a woman between 40 and 50 years old in good health and CMV-seronegative. The sample consisted of PBMCs. DNA sequence: TGTGCCAGCAGCCCGTCCCCGGGGGGGAGTGGCTACACCTTC. Translated, this gives CASSPSPGGSGYTF.